Listed below are T cell receptor beta chains from one sample, sequenced in a study of shared clonotypes between healthy human individuals. Here immunoSEQ multiplex PCR was the method, and the copy in TCRdb shows in-frame clones only, minus some. The profile shows more than 850,000 clones, approximately 80% of them singletons. Sequences were obtained from memory CD4+ T cells from PBMCs. These receptors came from a man younger than 35 in good health. Some clones in this sample may be carry-over from other donors' samples. CDR3s include the opening cysteine and the closing phenylalanine or tryptophan. The D gene is left open where the match is weak. The size field is filled for only some rows; it gives once, few, many or a size class.

length: 15; size: .; J: TRBJ2-4; V: TRBV6-5; D: .; CDR3: CASSGQGGVGNIQYF; DNA: TGTGCCAGCAGTGGACAAGGGGGGGTTGGAAACATTCAGTACTTC
length: 12; size: .; J: TRBJ1-1; V: TRBV2; D: .; CDR3: CASRADGPEAFF; DNA: TGTGCCAGCAGGGCCGACGGTCCTGAAGCTTTCTTT
length: 15; size: .; J: TRBJ2-7; V: TRBV28; D: TRBD1; CDR3: CASSTADRVSHEQYF; DNA: TGTGCCAGCAGTACTGCGGACAGGGTCTCCCACGAGCAGTACTTC
length: 14; size: few; J: TRBJ1-2; V: TRBV27; D: .; CDR3: CASSLNRAAYGYTF; DNA: TGTGCCAGCAGTTTAAATCGGGCAGCGTATGGCTACACCTTC
length: 15; size: .; J: TRBJ1-4; V: TRBV18; D: .; CDR3: CASSPPSQGNEKLFF; DNA: TGTGCCAGCTCACCACCGTCCCAGGGGAATGAAAAACTGTTTTTT
length: 16; size: once; J: TRBJ2-7; V: TRBV19; D: TRBD2; CDR3: CASSAPQVAGGYEQYF; DNA: TGTGCCAGTAGTGCCCCCCAGGTAGCGGGAGGCTACGAGCAGTACTTC
length: 15; size: .; J: TRBJ2-3; V: TRBV11-3; D: .; CDR3: CASSVSVSNTDTQYF; DNA: TGTGCCAGCAGCGTATCAGTGTCAAACACAGATACGCAGTATTTT
length: 17; size: .; J: TRBJ2-1; V: TRBV19; D: .; CDR3: CASSIRVPAASYNEQFF; DNA: TGTGCCAGTAGTATAAGGGTTCCAGCAGCCTCCTACAATGAGCAGTTCTTC
length: 12; size: .; J: TRBJ1-5; V: TRBV19; D: .; CDR3: CASSFRDQPQHF; DNA: TGTGCCAGTAGTTTCAGGGATCAGCCCCAGCATTTT
length: 15; size: .; J: TRBJ2-5; V: TRBV28; D: TRBD1; CDR3: CASSLGQGSTETQYF; DNA: TGTGCCAGCAGTTTGGGACAGGGCAGTACAGAGACCCAGTACTTC
length: 11; size: .; J: TRBJ2-3; V: TRBV28; D: .; CDR3: CASSLNRDFAF; DNA: TGTGCCAGCAGTTTAAATCGCGATTTCGCATTT
length: 15; size: .; J: TRBJ2-2; V: TRBV28; D: TRBD2; CDR3: CASSLWPSGRGELFF; DNA: TGTGCCAGCAGTTTATGGCCTAGCGGGAGAGGGGAGCTGTTTTTT
length: 13; size: .; J: TRBJ1-1; V: TRBV6-4; D: .; CDR3: CASSRSFGTEAFF; DNA: TGTGCCAGCAGCCGTAGCTTCGGGACTGAAGCTTTCTTT
length: 16; size: .; J: TRBJ2-7; V: TRBV30; D: .; CDR3: CAWSVFANRGLDEQYF; DNA: TGTGCCTGGAGTGTATTTGCCAACAGGGGACTGGACGAGCAGTACTTC
length: 16; size: .; J: TRBJ2-5; V: TRBV7-6; D: .; CDR3: CASSLAPLGGQETQYF; DNA: TGTGCCAGCAGCTTAGCCCCTCTAGGGGGCCAAGAGACCCAGTACTTC
length: 13; size: .; J: TRBJ2-1; V: TRBV29-1; D: TRBD2; CDR3: CSAGLAGGIEQFF; DNA: TGCAGCGCCGGACTAGCGGGAGGTATAGAGCAGTTCTTC
length: 11; size: once; J: TRBJ2-1; V: TRBV28; D: .; CDR3: CASSLRNEQFF; DNA: TGTGCCAGCAGTTTAAGGAATGAGCAGTTCTTC
length: 13; size: .; J: TRBJ2-5; V: TRBV5-1; D: .; CDR3: CASSLTPQETQYF; DNA: TGCGCCAGCAGCTTGACCCCTCAAGAGACCCAGTACTTC
length: 14; size: .; J: TRBJ2-3; V: TRBV19; D: .; CDR3: CASSLTTGTDTQYF; DNA: TGTGCCAGTAGTCTGACTACTGGAACAGATACGCAGTATTTT
length: 16; size: .; J: TRBJ1-5; V: TRBV7-9; D: .; CDR3: CASSLVGGLSNQPQHF; DNA: TGTGCCAGCAGCTTAGTGGGCGGACTTAGCAATCAGCCCCAGCATTTT
length: 12; size: .; J: TRBJ1-2; V: TRBV11-2; D: .; CDR3: CASRSNSYGYTF; DNA: TGTGCCAGCAGGTCGAACAGCTATGGCTACACCTTC
length: 13; size: .; J: TRBJ2-1; V: TRBV5-1; D: .; CDR3: CASSLSGPYEQFF; DNA: TGCGCCAGCAGCCTAAGTGGCCCCTATGAGCAGTTCTTC
length: 16; size: .; J: TRBJ2-3; V: TRBV5-1; D: TRBD2; CDR3: CASSRTGTSGKDTQYF; DNA: TGCGCCAGCAGCCGAACCGGGACTAGCGGGAAAGATACGCAGTATTTT
length: 15; size: .; J: TRBJ1-2; V: TRBV6-5; D: .; CDR3: CASSYSAGVDYGYTF; DNA: TGTGCCAGCAGTTACTCCGCCGGGGTTGACTATGGCTACACCTTC
length: 14; size: .; J: TRBJ1-2; V: TRBV6-5; D: .; CDR3: CASRPPATSSGYTF; DNA: TGTGCCAGCAGACCACCGGCGACATCATCTGGCTACACCTTC
length: 13; size: .; J: TRBJ2-7; V: TRBV28; D: .; CDR3: CASSLSAQGEQYF; DNA: TGTGCCAGCAGTTTGAGTGCCCAGGGGGAGCAGTACTTC
length: 14; size: .; J: TRBJ2-2; V: TRBV4-1; D: TRBD1; CDR3: CASSPGQGSGELFF; DNA: TGCGCCAGCAGCCCGGGACAGGGGTCCGGGGAGCTGTTTTTT
length: 14; size: few; J: TRBJ2-7; V: TRBV5-8; D: .; CDR3: CASSFRTGSYEQYF; DNA: TGTGCCAGCAGCTTTAGAACAGGATCCTACGAGCAGTACTTC
length: 12; size: .; J: TRBJ2-2; V: TRBV2; D: .; CDR3: CASKMNTGELFF; DNA: TGTGCCAGCAAAATGAACACCGGGGAGCTGTTTTTT
length: 18; size: .; J: TRBJ2-7; V: TRBV28; D: TRBD2; CDR3: CASSLDFGTSGGTYEQYF; DNA: TGTGCCAGCAGTTTAGACTTCGGGACTAGCGGGGGAACCTACGAGCAGTACTTC
length: 15; size: once; J: TRBJ1-3; V: TRBV28; D: TRBD1; CDR3: CASRGTGGPRGTIYF; DNA: TGTGCCAGCAGGGGGACAGGAGGCCCTCGGGGCACCATATATTTT
length: 17; size: .; J: TRBJ2-3; V: TRBV5-4; D: TRBD2; CDR3: CASSSKTGLGGRDTQYF; DNA: TGTGCCAGCAGCTCAAAAACGGGACTAGGGGGTCGAGATACGCAGTATTTT
length: 14; size: .; J: TRBJ2-7; V: TRBV5-1; D: TRBD2; CDR3: CASSWTSGNYEQYF; DNA: TGCGCCAGCAGCTGGACTAGCGGGAATTACGAGCAGTACTTC